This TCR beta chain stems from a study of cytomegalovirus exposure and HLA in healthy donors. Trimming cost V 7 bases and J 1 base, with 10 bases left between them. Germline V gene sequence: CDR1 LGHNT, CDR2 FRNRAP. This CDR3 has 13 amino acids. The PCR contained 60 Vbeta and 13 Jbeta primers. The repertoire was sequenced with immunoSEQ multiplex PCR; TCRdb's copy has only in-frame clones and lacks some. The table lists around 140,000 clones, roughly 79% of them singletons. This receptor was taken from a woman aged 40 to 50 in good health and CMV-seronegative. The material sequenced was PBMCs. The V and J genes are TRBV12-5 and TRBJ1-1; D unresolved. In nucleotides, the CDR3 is TGTGCTAGTGACATCCCGGGGAACACTGAAGCTTTCTTT. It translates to CASDIPGNTEAFF.